This T cell receptor beta chain originates from a study of blood T cell repertoires in COVID-19. Germline V gene data show CDR1 as MGHRA and CDR2 as YSYEKL. The V and J ends lost 4 bases and 5 bases, in that order; junction bases with no gene match: 8. This CDR3 spans 15 amino acids. Sequencing was performed with immunoSEQ multiplex PCR; in TCRdb, only in-frame clones are kept and a portion is missing. This table holds fewer than 450,000 clones, over 80% found once. This receptor was obtained from a woman aged 45-59 years with COVID-19, enrolled during active disease. The sample consisted of peripheral blood. The chain couples TRBV4-1 to TRBJ1-2, with TRBD1 identical over 9 bases. This CDR3 is CASSLSPGQGYGYTF. The CDR3 DNA is TGCGCCAGCAGCCTCAGTCCGGGACAGGGATATGGCTACACCTTC.